The 24 T cell receptor beta chains listed next were all sequenced from one sample in a study of tissue T cells after allogeneic stem cell transplantation. TCRdb's copy holds only in-frame clones and misses some; the assay was immunoSEQ multiplex PCR. The sample includes a few thousand clones, around 62% seen only once; the top ten take roughly 23%. Enrolled prospectively were adult allogeneic hematopoietic cell transplant recipients whose graft-versus-host disease was steroid-refractory. Here the sequenced sample was duodenal tissue, taken at autopsy. Receptors originate from a male patient at least 60 years old with steroid-refractory graft-versus-host disease after an allogeneic stem cell transplant. Some T cells could come from the graft donor.

The J gene is TRBJ2-1, the V gene TRBV5-4; 9 bases map to TRBD2. Germline CDR1 reads SGHNT; CDR2 reads YYREEE (reference sequence). V shed 5 bases and J 4 bases; nucleotides not matched to a gene: 13. This CDR3 has 17 residues. The chain's CDR3 is CASSPREGALIYNEQFF. DNA of the CDR3: TGTGCCAGCAGTCCGCGGGAGGGGGCCTTAATTTACAATGAGCAGTTCTTC.

The V and J genes are TRBV27 and TRBJ1-1; the D is unclear. Germline assignment: CDR1 MNHEY and CDR2 SMNVEV (reference sequence). Between the trimmed V and J ends, which lost 7 bases and 2 bases, there was a span of 5 bases. The CDR3 is 11 amino acids. The CDR3 region is CASMSNTEAFF. CDR3 nucleotides: TGTGCCAGCATGTCAAACACTGAAGCTTTCTTT.

This chain connects TRBV9 to TRBJ2-5, with D possibly being TRBD2 (6 bases). Trimming took off 2 bases at V and 5 bases at J, with 16 bases between the two ends. This CDR3 is 15 amino acids long. Germline V gene sequence: CDR1 SGDLS, CDR2 YYNGEE. For the CDR3, the DNA is TGTGCCAGCAGCGTTGGGGCGGGGTCGGTCGAGACCCAGTACTTC. It encodes CASSVGAGSVETQYF.

The chain is built from TRBV19 and TRBJ2-1; the match to TRBD1 covers 7 bases. Germline lookup yields CDR1 LNHDA and CDR2 SQIVND (reference sequence). J was trimmed by 5 bases and V by 7 bases; bases with no gene match: 11. The CDR3 totals 15 residues. The DNA of the CDR3 is TGTGCCAGTACGACAGGGCGCCTTGTGGACAATGAGCAGTTCTTC. This gives the protein CASTTGRLVDNEQFF. The entire variable domain, with the rest obtained from reference TRBV19 and TRBJ2-1, is as follows: DGGITQSPKYLFRKEGQNVTLSCEQNLNHDAMYWYRQDPGQGLRLIYYSQIVNDFQKGDIAEGYSVSREKKESFPLTVTSAQKNPTAFYLCASTTGRLVDNEQFFGPGTRLTVL.

This clone was seen a few times. The rearrangement uses TRBV25-1 and TRBJ2-2; TRBD1 matches 11 bases. Germline-derived CDR1 and CDR2 are MGHDK and SYGVNS. The J segment lost 5 bases and the V segment lost 7 bases, leaving 15 bases of the junction unmatched. The CDR3 extends over 18 amino acids. The CDR3 reads CASKPPPGQGVLTGELFF. DNA for the CDR3: TGTGCCAGCAAACCTCCCCCGGGACAGGGGGTATTGACCGGGGAGCTGTTTTTT.

In its sample, this clone ranks as large. The rearrangement links TRBV5-6 to TRBJ1-5, with D possibly TRBD1 on 5 matching bases. Trimming pared 6 bases from V and 9 bases from J, leaving 19 bases between. CDR1 and CDR2 (germline): SGHDT, YYEEEE. The CDR3 contains 14 residues. CDR3 coding DNA: TGTGCCAGCAAGTTGGGGGGAGGGTTTGGGCCCCAGCATTTT. Its translation is CASKLGGGFGPQHF.

This chain uses TRBV7-3 with TRBJ2-1; perhaps TRBD2 as D (6 bases). Germline CDR1 is SGHTA and CDR2 is FQGTGA. This CDR3 spans 15 amino acids. The germline V and J ends were trimmed by 4 bases and 9 bases, with 19 bases remaining between them. The CDR3 sequence is CASSSDAGPGGEQFF. The CDR3 DNA follows: TGTGCCAGCAGCTCTGACGCCGGGCCCGGGGGTGAGCAGTTCTTC.

In this sample, this clone is medium-sized. As DNA, the CDR3 is TGCGCCAGCAGTCAGAGGACGATGACCAAAAACATTCAGTACTTC. This sequence encodes CASSQRTMTKNIQYF. V gene TRBV23-1 combines with J gene TRBJ2-4; D gene ambiguous. TRBV23-1 qualifies as an ORF whose function is uncertain. V was cut by 3 bases and J by 2 bases, with 11 bases left in between. This CDR3 has 15 amino acids.

This clone has a single count. The genes are TRBV21-1 and TRBJ2-6; the tabulated D call, TRBD2, remains unverified against the DNA. TRBV21-1 has pseudogene status. This CDR3 comprises 19 residues. CDR3 amino acids: CASSKLSGGGRSGANVLTF. The CDR3 DNA sequence: TGTGCCAGCAGCAAATTATCCGGCGGGGGCCGCTCTGGGGCCAACGTCCTGACTTTC.

This chain joins TRBV7-9 and TRBJ2-1; no firm D call. Germline-derived CDR1 and CDR2 are SEHNR and FQNEAQ (reference sequence). Trimming shortened V by 5 bases and J by 10 bases, and 18 bases separated the two germline ends. This CDR3 has 14 amino acids. This CDR3 is CASSVPPDFQEQFF. The CDR3 nucleotides read TGTGCCAGCAGCGTCCCGCCAGATTTCCAGGAGCAGTTCTTC.

V and J are TRBV7-2 and TRBJ2-2, with D perhaps matching TRBD1 or TRBD2 (6 bases each). This CDR3 has 14 residues. V dropped 6 bases and J dropped 3 bases, with 11 bases sitting between them. CDR1 and CDR2 (germline): SGHTA, FQGNSA. The CDR3 protein is CASSRGPYTGELFF. CDR3 nucleotide sequence: TGTGCCAGCAGTCGGGGGCCGTACACCGGGGAGCTGTTTTTT.

The chain has TRBV7-3 and TRBJ1-1; D perhaps matches TRBD1 (6 bases). The CDR3 totals 13 residues. V was shortened by 4 bases and J by 8 bases, with 14 bases between the two germline ends. Germline lookup yields CDR1 SGHTA and CDR2 FQGTGA. CDR3 DNA: TGTGCCAGCAGCTCCAGGACAGCCGAAGAAGCTTTCTTT. This encodes CASSSRTAEEAFF.

The rearrangement joins TRBV27 to TRBJ1-1; D gene uncertain. V lost 7 bases and J 6 bases, leaving 12 bases between the germline ends. Germline V gives CDR1 MNHEY, CDR2 SMNVEV (reference sequence). This CDR3 contains 12 residues. CDR3: CASTNLSSEAFF. The CDR3 DNA reads as TGTGCCAGCACTAATTTAAGTTCTGAAGCTTTCTTT.

V gene TRBV7-9 combines with J gene TRBJ1-6; D not certain. V gave up 6 bases and J gave up 4 bases, with 10 bases separating them. This CDR3 is 14 amino acids long. Germline CDR1 and CDR2: SEHNR and FQNEAQ (reference sequence). The CDR3 nucleotides are TGTGCCAGCAGACGGGTGTCTTATAATTCACCCCTCCACTTT. Its translation is CASRRVSYNSPLHF.

This clone was counted once. The V gene is TRBV9, the J gene TRBJ2-3, with 13 bases matching TRBD2. Germline V gives CDR1 SGDLS, CDR2 YYNGEE. This CDR3 region has 16 residues. V dropped 0 bases and J dropped 4; count of bases not matched to a gene: 2. CDR3 in DNA: TGTGCCAGCAGCGTAGGACTAGCGGGGGGCGCAGATACGCAGTATTTT. Translation: CASSVGLAGGADTQYF.

DNA of the CDR3: TGTGCCAGCAGCATAGGACAGGGTAGCTATGGCTACACCTTC. Its translation is CASSIGQGSYGYTF. The V and J genes are TRBV5-4 and TRBJ1-2, with 8 positions matching TRBD1. The trim removed 4 bases at V and 4 bases at J, leaving 6 bases unmatched. From germline, CDR1 is SGHNT and CDR2 YYREEE (reference sequence). The CDR3 consists of 14 residues. Based on the CDR3 plus reference TRBV5-4 and TRBJ1-2, the full variable domain is ETGVTQSPTHLIKTRGQQVTLRCSSQSGHNTVSWYQQALGQGPQFIFQYYREEENGRGNFPPRFSGLQFPNYSSELNVNALELDDSALYLCASSIGQGSYGYTFGSGTRLTVV.

This clone was detected only a few times. The chain recombines TRBV5-4 with TRBJ2-5; 11 bases align to TRBD1. The junction had 6 bases not matched to a gene; V was cut back by 4 bases and J by 7 bases. CDR3 length: 14 residues. CDR1 is SGHNT and CDR2 is YYREEE in the germline V gene (reference sequence). CDR3 in DNA: TGTGCCAGCAGCCCGTCGGGGACAGGGGGGACCCAGTACTTC. Amino acids: CASSPSGTGGTQYF.

The gene calls are TRBV19 and TRBJ1-2; D call uncertain. Germline values: CDR1 LNHDA, CDR2 SQIVND (reference sequence). The ends were cut back, 3 bases at V and 1 base at J, with 12 bases in the middle. This CDR3 is built from 15 residues. In DNA, the CDR3 is TGTGCCAGTAGTATGGCGGCCACGGGTAACTATGGCTACACCTTC. This translates into CASSMAATGNYGYTF.

There are a few counts of this clone. V and J are TRBV3-1 (or the pseudogene TRBV3-2) and TRBJ1-1, with 10 bases matching TRBD1. CDR1 and CDR2 (germline): LGHDT, YNNKEL (reference sequence). Losses at the gene ends were 5 bases for V and 6 bases for J; bases not matched to a gene: 9. The CDR3 consists of 15 residues. CDR3 nucleotides: TGTGCCAGCAGCACCTCCGGGACAGGGGTCGCTGAAGCTTTCTTT. Encoded protein: CASSTSGTGVAEAFF.

Concerning this clone itself: At the DNA level, this CDR3 is encoded by other sequences in the same sample as well. The V gene is TRBV25-1, the J gene TRBJ2-7; 8 bases align to TRBD2. Trimming at V came to 2 bases and at J to 7 bases, leaving 10 bases not matched to a gene. Germline-derived CDR1 and CDR2 are MGHDK and SYGVNS. The CDR3 sequence is 15 residues long. The CDR3 DNA follows: TGTGCCAGCAGTGAAATACGGGGGGGGGCGGAGGAGCAGTACTTC. This encodes CASSEIRGGAEEQYF.

The genes are TRBV11-2 and TRBJ2-5, with D unresolved. Germline CDR1 and CDR2: SGHAT and FQNNGV. Deletions cut 2 bases from V and 1 base from J, with 11 bases between. The CDR3 contains 15 residues. The CDR3 coding sequence is TGTGCCAGCAGCTTATTTACGAGACCCCAAGAGACCCAGTACTTC. Protein product: CASSLFTRPQETQYF. Full variable domain (outside the CDR3, taken from reference TRBV11-2 and TRBJ2-5): EAGVAQSPRYKIIEKRQSVAFWCNPISGHATLYWYQQILGQGPKLLIQFQNNGVVDDSQLPKDRFSAERLKGVDSTLKIQPAKLEDSAVYLCASSLFTRPQETQYFGPGTRLLVL.

This clone occurred a few times. J is TRBJ2-7 and V is TRBV4-3, with D perhaps TRBD1 or TRBD2 (6 bases each). CDR3 length equals 15 residues. Trimming stripped 4 bases from V and 4 bases from J, with 17 bases between. Germline V lookup: CDR1 LGHNA, CDR2 YSLEER. The CDR3 sequence is CASSLKGGGYYEQYF. The DNA for the CDR3 is TGCGCCAGCAGCCTGAAGGGGGGCGGTTATTACGAGCAGTACTTC.

This sequence joins TRBV4-2 and TRBJ2-5; 10 nucleotides line up with TRBD2. The CDR3 is made up of 15 amino acids. The junction had 7 bases not matched to a gene; V was cut back by 4 bases and J by 5 bases. CDR1 and CDR2 from the germline V gene are LGHNA and YNFKEQ. In DNA, the CDR3 is TGTGCCAGCAGCCCACAGCGGGGGGGCAGTGAGACCCAGTACTTC. It encodes CASSPQRGGSETQYF.

This chain joins TRBV23-1 and TRBJ1-5; D unclear. TRBV23-1 is annotated as an ORF whose role is uncertain. The ends were cut back, 2 bases at V and 11 bases at J, with 19 bases in the middle. The CDR3 is made up of 15 amino acids. The CDR3, as DNA: TGCGCCAGCAGTCAACCCCCACTCCGGAGGGTGACCCAGCATTTT. It translates to CASSQPPLRRVTQHF.